Below are 5 T cell receptor beta chains sequenced from a single sample in a study of blood T cell repertoires in COVID-19. The protocol was immunoSEQ multiplex PCR, while the TCRdb copy is restricted to in-frame clones and leaves out a portion. This repertoire shows around 130,000 clones, 75% to 90% found once; its top ten account for around 4.5%. Input material: peripheral blood. The source is a human donor in a cohort sampled during active COVID-19.

The V call is TRBV7-6, the J call TRBJ2-7; 9 bases align to TRBD1. This CDR3 is 17 amino acids long. After removal of 5 bases from V and 2 bases from J, the junction contained 13 bases not matched to a gene. Germline lookup yields CDR1 SGHVS and CDR2 FNYEAQ. CDR3 loop: CASSPDRGGPSAYEQYF. The CDR3 DNA sequence: TGTGCCAGCAGCCCTGACAGGGGGGGGCCTTCCGCCTACGAGCAGTACTTC. The full variable domain, completed using reference TRBV7-6 and TRBJ2-7, is GAGVSQSPRYKVTKRGQDVALRCDPISGHVSLYWYRQALGQGPEFLTYFNYEAQQDKSGLPNDRFSAERPEGSISTLTIQRTEQRDSAMYRCASSPDRGGPSAYEQYFGPGTRLTVT.

This clone appeared once. The V call is TRBV2, the J call TRBJ2-6; TRBD1 matches at 11 bases. This CDR3 contains 18 residues. Germline V gives CDR1 SNHLY, CDR2 FYNNEI. Trimming removed 8 bases from V and 2 bases from J; junction bases left unmatched: 11. CDR3 sequence (DNA): TGTGCCAGCGTAGGACAGGGGGCGATTTTTGCTGGGGCCAACGTCCTGACTTTC. Its protein product is CASVGQGAIFAGANVLTF.

This sequence joins TRBV5-6 and TRBJ1-2, with 8 bases that match TRBD1. The CDR3 has 17 amino acids. Germline V gene lookup returns CDR1 SGHDT and CDR2 YYEEEE. J was trimmed by 4 bases and V by 0 bases; bases with no gene match: 11. CDR3 nucleotide sequence: TGTGCCAGCAGCTTGGTGACAGGGGACCTCCCCTTCTATGGCTACACCTTC. It encodes CASSLVTGDLPFYGYTF.

CDR3 protein: CASSLASGLAGLNLAKNIQYF. In DNA form, the CDR3 reads TGCGCCAGCAGCTTGGCGTCGGGACTAGCGGGTCTAAACCTAGCCAAAAACATTCAGTACTTC. The V call is TRBV5-1, the J call TRBJ2-4; 12 nucleotides match TRBD2. Trimming took 0 bases from V and 0 from J; bases not matched to a gene: 13. The CDR3 runs 21 residues. The V gene's germline CDR1 is SGHRS and CDR2 YFSETQ.

The V gene is TRBV7-2, the J gene TRBJ2-3; 10 bases are a match to TRBD2. CDR1 SGHTA and CDR2 FQGNSA come from the germline V gene. The CDR3 is 16 residues long. V shed 5 bases, J shed 4 bases, and the junction held 9 bases outside the gene matches. CDR3 sequence reads: CASSLLSSGRADTQYF. In nucleotides, the CDR3 is TGTGCCAGCAGCCTCCTATCGAGCGGGAGGGCAGATACGCAGTATTTT.